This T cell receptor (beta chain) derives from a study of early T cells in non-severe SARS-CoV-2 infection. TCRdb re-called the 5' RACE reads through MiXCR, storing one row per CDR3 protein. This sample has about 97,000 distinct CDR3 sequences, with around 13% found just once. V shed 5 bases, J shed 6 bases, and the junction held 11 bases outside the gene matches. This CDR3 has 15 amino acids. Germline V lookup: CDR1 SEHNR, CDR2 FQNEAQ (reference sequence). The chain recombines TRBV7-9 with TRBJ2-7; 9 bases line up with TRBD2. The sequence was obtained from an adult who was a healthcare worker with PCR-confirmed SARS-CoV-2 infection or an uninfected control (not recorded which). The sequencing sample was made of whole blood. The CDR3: CASSQGPSGMGEQYF. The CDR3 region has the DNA TGTGCCAGCAGCCAAGGGCCTAGCGGGATGGGCGAGCAGTACTTC.